The 32 T cell receptor beta chains given below trace back to one sample, sequenced in a study of cytomegalovirus exposure and HLA in healthy donors. Primers: 60 Vbeta forward and 13 Jbeta reverse. Method: immunoSEQ multiplex PCR; TCRdb's copy keeps in-frame clones and lacks some. The table records about 200,000 clones, around 80% of them present only once. The material sequenced was PBMCs. These receptors originate from a man aged 25-40 years in good health and CMV-seronegative.

V and J are TRBV5-8 and TRBJ1-5; 10 bases fit TRBD1. The ends lost 1 base at V and 4 bases at J; junction bases unmatched: 2. The CDR3 totals 15 residues. The germline gives CDR1 SGHTS, CDR2 YDEGEE. DNA for the CDR3: TGTGCCAGCAGCTTGTGGACAGGGGGTAATCAGCCCCAGCATTTT. Encoded protein: CASSLWTGGNQPQHF.

This clone was seen only once. V is TRBV2 and J is TRBJ2-7, with 10 bases lining up with TRBD2. The germline V gene encodes CDR1 SNHLY and CDR2 FYNNEI. The V and J ends lost 5 bases and 2 bases, in that order; junction bases with no gene match: 3. CDR3 length: 14 amino acids. For the CDR3, the DNA is TGTGCCAGCAGTCCGGGACTAGCGCCCTACGAGCAGTACTTC. This sequence encodes CASSPGLAPYEQYF.

This chain connects TRBV19 to TRBJ1-5; a weak D match, TRBD1 (6 bases). The CDR3 is 14 residues long. Germline V gives CDR1 LNHDA, CDR2 SQIVND (reference sequence). The ends were cut back, 3 bases at V and 4 bases at J, with 10 bases in the middle. DNA of the CDR3: TGTGCCAGTAGTATCGGAACAGGGAATCAGCCCCAGCATTTT. Encoded protein: CASSIGTGNQPQHF.

This chain connects TRBV28 to TRBJ2-3; no clear D. This CDR3 spans 12 amino acids. V lost 3 bases and J lost 8, with 9 bases in between. Germline V gives CDR1 MDHEN, CDR2 SYDVKM. The CDR3: CASSLPLGTQYF. The CDR3 DNA follows: TGTGCCAGCAGTTTGCCACTCGGTACGCAGTATTTT. The full variable domain, its missing parts supplied by reference TRBV28 and TRBJ2-3, is DVKVTQSSRYLVKRTGEKVFLECVQDMDHENMFWYRQDPGLGLRLIYFSYDVKMKEKGDIPEGYSVSREKKERFSLILESASTNQTSMYLCASSLPLGTQYFGPGTRLTVL.

The genes are TRBV5-6 and TRBJ2-7, with D perhaps TRBD1 (8 bases). V was pared by 3 bases and J by 4 bases, with 14 bases between. CDR3 length: 14 residues. Germline V gene data show CDR1 as SGHDT and CDR2 as YYEEEE. CDR3 residues: CASSYGQGLYEQYF. CDR3 sequence (DNA): TGTGCCAGCAGCTACGGACAGGGACTATACGAGCAGTACTTC.

This chain connects TRBV28 to TRBJ2-2, with D tentatively TRBD2 (5 bases). Germline V gene sequence: CDR1 MDHEN, CDR2 SYDVKM. V lost 4 bases to trimming and J lost 3 bases, with 12 bases between them. CDR3 length: 15 amino acids. The CDR3 coding sequence is TGTGCCAGCAGTTCGAGGGAGTTCGACACCGGGGAGCTGTTTTTT. It encodes CASSSREFDTGELFF.

This clone was observed many times. This chain links TRBV11-2 with TRBJ2-7; D is perhaps TRBD1 (6 bases). Trimming shortened V by 0 bases and J by 6 bases, and 15 bases separated the two germline ends. CDR1 is SGHAT and CDR2 is FQNNGV in the germline V gene. The CDR3 contains 15 residues. The CDR3 coding sequence is TGTGCCAGCAGCTTAGATCGGGTAGGGGGAAGCGAGCAGTACTTC. This sequence encodes CASSLDRVGGSEQYF.

V and J are TRBV27 and TRBJ1-1; 9 bases fit TRBD1. This CDR3 is built from 14 residues. Germline V gene data show CDR1 as MNHEY and CDR2 as SMNVEV (reference sequence). V dropped 0 bases and J dropped 5; count of bases not matched to a gene: 1. Here the CDR3 DNA reads TGTGCCAGCAGTTTATCCGGGACAGGGACTGAAGCTTTCTTT. Encoded protein: CASSLSGTGTEAFF.

In its sample, this clone was seen once. The rearrangement links TRBV28 to TRBJ2-1; 8 bases are a match to TRBD1. V shed 2 bases and J 6 bases; nucleotides not matched to a gene: 6. The CDR3 has 15 amino acids. From germline, CDR1 is MDHEN and CDR2 SYDVKM. The CDR3 is CASSLPRGLSNEQFF. The CDR3 DNA sequence: TGTGCCAGCAGTTTACCCAGGGGGCTTTCCAATGAGCAGTTCTTC.

As to this clone: One end of the junction does not line up with germline, which may come from a read error. V and J are TRBV9 and TRBJ2-5; a weak D match, TRBD1 (6 bases). Germline lookup yields CDR1 SGDLS and CDR2 YYNGEE. CDR3 length equals 10 residues. The CDR3 DNA follows: TGTGCCAGCAGAGGGGGACGATGGCACTTC. It codes for CASRGGRWHF.

This clone was found a few times. The chain uses TRBV5-3 and TRBJ2-1; TRBD2 matches 7 bases. TRBV5-3 is treated as an ORF (open reading frame) with a function not yet certain. With V trimmed by 4 bases and J by 5 bases, 9 bases remained unmatched. The CDR3 has 15 amino acids. Written as DNA, the CDR3 is TGTGCCAGAAGCCTCGATCCGGGAGGTAACAATGAGCAGTTCTTC. It translates to CARSLDPGGNNEQFF.

The rearrangement uses TRBV5-1 and TRBJ2-7, with D possibly matching TRBD1 (5 bases). Germline assignment: CDR1 SGHRS and CDR2 YFSETQ. CDR3 size: 13 residues. The V end was cut by 2 bases, the J end by 3 bases, with 9 bases between. In DNA form, the CDR3 reads TGCGCCAGCAGCTTAAGGCAGGGCTACGAGCAGTACTTC. Its protein product is CASSLRQGYEQYF.

V is TRBV6-5 and J is TRBJ2-7; 9 positions match TRBD1. CDR3 length equals 13 residues. The germline gives CDR1 MNHEY, CDR2 SVGAGI. V shed 8 bases, J shed 5 bases, and the junction held 7 bases outside the gene matches. Here the CDR3 reads CASGWGQGDEQYF. The CDR3 DNA sequence: TGTGCCAGCGGCTGGGGACAGGGAGACGAGCAGTACTTC.

V usage is TRBV7-2 and J usage is TRBJ2-7; 8 bases match TRBD2. There are 18 residues in the CDR3. CDR1 and CDR2 from the germline V gene are SGHTA and FQGNSA. Trimming at V came to 7 bases and at J to 0 bases, leaving 17 bases not matched to a gene. CDR3 loop: CASTHFGLAGGHSYEQYF. CDR3 bases: TGTGCCAGCACCCACTTCGGCCTTGCGGGAGGCCACTCCTACGAGCAGTACTTC.

The chain carries TRBV2 and TRBJ2-2, with TRBD2 matching over 10 bases. Germline V gene lookup returns CDR1 SNHLY and CDR2 FYNNEI. The CDR3 is 18 amino acids. The junction had 13 bases not matched to a gene; V was cut back by 3 bases and J by 6 bases. The CDR3 region is CASSDPTDGGTSAGELFF. DNA of the CDR3: TGTGCCAGCAGTGACCCGACCGACGGTGGGACTAGCGCCGGGGAGCTGTTTTTT. Using reference TRBV2 and TRBJ2-2 for the parts outside the CDR3, the full variable domain is EPEVTQTPSHQVTQMGQEVILRCVPISNHLYFYWYRQILGQKVEFLVSFYNNEISEKSEIFDDQFSVERPDGSNFTLKIRSTKLEDSAMYFCASSDPTDGGTSAGELFFGEGSRLTVL.

CDR3 in amino acids: CASSNRYEQYF. CDR3 nucleotide sequence: TGTGCCAGCAGTAACAGATACGAGCAGTACTTC. V usage is TRBV28 and J usage is TRBJ2-7; no clear D gene. The V gene's germline CDR1 is MDHEN and CDR2 SYDVKM. V was shortened by 5 bases and J by 4 bases, with 6 bases between the two germline ends. This CDR3 has 11 residues.

This clone was counted between two and nine times. V is TRBV30 and J is TRBJ2-5; 16 bases align to TRBD2. Germline CDR1 GTSNPN, CDR2 SVGIG (reference sequence). V gave up 6 bases and J gave up 2 bases; unmatched junction bases: 9. The CDR3 is 17 residues long. Written as DNA, the CDR3 is TGTGCCTGTCAGCCGGGACTAGCGGGAGGGCTGCAAGAGACCCAGTACTTC. The encoded protein is CACQPGLAGGLQETQYF.

This clone was detected many times. The rearrangement links TRBV10-3 to TRBJ2-1, with no clear D. Between the trimmed V and J ends, which lost 0 bases and 4 bases, there was a span of 13 bases. CDR1 is ENHRY and CDR2 is SYGVKD in the germline V gene. The CDR3 contains 16 residues. The CDR3 coding sequence is TGTGCCATCAGTGAGTCTTCCACCGTTCGGTACAATGAGCAGTTCTTC. Its translation: CAISESSTVRYNEQFF.

The chain employs TRBV5-1 and TRBJ2-7; perhaps TRBD1 as D (5 bases). The ends were cut back, 1 base at V and 3 bases at J, with 8 bases in the middle. CDR3 length equals 13 residues. Germline CDR1 is SGHRS and CDR2 is YFSETQ. In DNA form, the CDR3 reads TGCGCCAGCAGCTTGCTAGGGGACTACGAGCAGTACTTC. Encoded protein: CASSLLGDYEQYF. The full variable domain, with the rest looked up from reference TRBV5-1 and TRBJ2-7, is KAGVTQTPRYLIKTRGQQVTLSCSPISGHRSVSWYQQTPGQGLQFLFEYFSETQRNKGNFPGRFSGRQFSNSRSEMNVSTLELGDSALYLCASSLLGDYEQYFGPGTRLTVT.

Details on this clone: One end of the junction fails to match germline, which may point to a read error. The chain has TRBV7-7 and TRBJ2-3; 8 bases match TRBD2. Germline V gene sequence: CDR1 SSHAT, CDR2 FNYEAQ (reference sequence). CDR3 length equals 15 residues. The CDR3 DNA follows: TGTGCTAGCAGCTCGTCTAGCGGGAGCACAGATACGCAGTATTTT. Protein: CASSSSSGSTDTQYF.

V and J are TRBV5-4 and TRBJ2-3, with D tentatively TRBD1 (6 bases). CDR3 length equals 17 residues. V lost 3 bases and J lost 2, with 19 bases in between. The germline V gene has CDR1 SGHNT and CDR2 YYREEE (reference sequence). The chain's CDR3 is CASSSLKLTGNTDTQYF. CDR3 bases: TGTGCCAGCAGCTCCCTAAAACTTACAGGGAACACAGATACGCAGTATTTT.

This clone was picked up a small number of times. The chain carries TRBV7-3 and TRBJ2-1; D may be TRBD2 (6 bases). CDR3 length: 17 amino acids. V was shortened by 5 bases and J by 8 bases, with 25 bases between the two germline ends. Germline V CDR1 and CDR2: SGHTA, FQGTGA. The CDR3 here is CASSPSDQRGPLDEQFF. The DNA for the CDR3 is TGTGCCAGCAGCCCTAGCGACCAGAGGGGTCCGTTGGATGAGCAGTTCTTC. The full variable domain, in which reference TRBV7-3 and TRBJ2-1 provide the parts outside the CDR3, is GAGVSQTPSNKVTEKGKYVELRCDPISGHTALYWYRQSLGQGPEFLIYFQGTGAADDSGLPNDRFFAVRPEGSVSTLKIQRTERGDSAVYLCASSPSDQRGPLDEQFFGPGTRLTVL.

The chain couples TRBV6-1 to TRBJ2-7; tentatively, D is TRBD2 (6 bases). The CDR3 totals 13 residues. V was trimmed by 8 bases and J by 7 bases, leaving 18 bases between them. The V gene's germline CDR1 is MNHNS and CDR2 SASEGT. CDR3 protein: CASQSTGSGEQYF. As DNA, the CDR3 is TGTGCCAGCCAGTCCACCGGGAGTGGGGAGCAGTACTTC.

The V and J genes are TRBV19 and TRBJ2-7, with D possibly TRBD1 on 6 matching bases. Trimming cost V 5 bases and J 1 base, with 12 bases left between them. This CDR3 contains 14 residues. Looked up from germline, CDR1 is LNHDA and CDR2 is SQIVND (reference sequence). CDR3 bases: TGTGCCAGTAGTCCCATGGACAGTTCCTACGAGCAGTACTTC. This codes for CASSPMDSSYEQYF.

J is TRBJ1-2 and V is TRBV4-1; a weak D match, TRBD1 (6 bases). Germline V gene data show CDR1 as MGHRA and CDR2 as YSYEKL. V lost 1 base and J 3 bases, leaving 9 bases between the germline ends. CDR3 length: 14 residues. The CDR3 here is CASSQGAGDYGYTF. CDR3 bases: TGCGCCAGCAGCCAAGGTGCAGGGGACTATGGCTACACCTTC.

The chain links TRBV2 to TRBJ2-1; D call uncertain. Germline CDR1 is SNHLY and CDR2 is FYNNEI. V was trimmed by 2 bases and J by 4 bases, leaving 12 bases between them. CDR3 length: 15 residues. Here the CDR3 DNA reads TGTGCCAGCAGTGAATCTGGAGCACTGTACAATGAGCAGTTCTTC. This sequence encodes CASSESGALYNEQFF.

This chain links TRBV6-5 with TRBJ1-5; unclear D gene. The CDR3 is 14 residues long. The ends were cut back, 10 bases at V and 6 bases at J, with 19 bases in the middle. CDR1 is MNHEY and CDR2 is SVGAGI in the germline V gene. The CDR3 region has the DNA TGTGCCACTAGCGGTTTGGGAACAAGTCAGCCCCAGCATTTT. This gives the protein CATSGLGTSQPQHF.

This clone was recorded only once. This sequence joins TRBV11-2 and TRBJ2-2; TRBD2 aligns across 12 bases. The CDR3 contains 19 residues. V shed 4 bases, J shed 0 bases, and the junction held 9 bases outside the gene matches. CDR1 and CDR2 (germline): SGHAT, FQNNGV. The CDR3 DNA reads as TGTGCCAGCAGCTGGCGGACTAGCGGGATCGCCGCGAACACCGGGGAGCTGTTTTTT. Translated, it gives CASSWRTSGIAANTGELFF.

The J gene is TRBJ1-1, the V gene TRBV28; maybe TRBD1 (5 bases). With 3 bases removed from V and 2 bases from J, the gap between germline ends came to 10 bases. The germline gives CDR1 MDHEN, CDR2 SYDVKM. This CDR3 is 14 amino acids long. In nucleotides, the CDR3 is TGTGCCAGCAGTTTTATTCAGGGAAACACTGAAGCTTTCTTT. This sequence encodes CASSFIQGNTEAFF.

The rearrangement joins TRBV27 to TRBJ2-7; TRBD2 aligns across 7 bases. Losses at the gene ends were 5 bases for V and 3 bases for J; bases not matched to a gene: 13. This CDR3 region has 16 residues. CDR1 and CDR2 (germline): MNHEY, SMNVEV (reference sequence). The CDR3 DNA reads as TGTGCCAGCAGTCCCGGCCCGGGGGGACTGATCTACGAGCAGTACTTC. Protein product: CASSPGPGGLIYEQYF.

The rearrangement uses TRBV28 and TRBJ1-1, with D unclear. Germline CDR1 and CDR2: MDHEN and SYDVKM. CDR3 length: 15 amino acids. Trimming stripped 3 bases from V and 1 base from J, with 12 bases between. DNA of the CDR3: TGTGCCAGCAGTTTGTTCCTTACGGGGAACACTGAAGCTTTCTTT. It yields the protein CASSLFLTGNTEAFF.

CDR3 sequence: CAWSTQGNQPQHF. The CDR3 DNA follows: TGTGCCTGGAGTACACAGGGAAATCAGCCCCAGCATTTT. V is TRBV30 and J is TRBJ1-5, with D maybe TRBD1 (6 bases). Germline assignment: CDR1 GTSNPN and CDR2 SVGIG (reference sequence). The V gene lost 2 bases and the J gene lost 4 bases, with 9 bases spanning the gap. There are 13 residues in the CDR3.